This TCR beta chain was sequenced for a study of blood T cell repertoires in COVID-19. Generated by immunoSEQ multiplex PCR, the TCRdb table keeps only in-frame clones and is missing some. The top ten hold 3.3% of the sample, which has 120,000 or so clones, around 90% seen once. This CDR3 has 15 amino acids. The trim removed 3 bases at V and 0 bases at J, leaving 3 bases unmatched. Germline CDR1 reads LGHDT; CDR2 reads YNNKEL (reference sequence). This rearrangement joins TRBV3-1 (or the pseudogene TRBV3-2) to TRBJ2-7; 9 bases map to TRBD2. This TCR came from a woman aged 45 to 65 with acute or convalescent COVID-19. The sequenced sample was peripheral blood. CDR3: CASSHIAGASYEQYF. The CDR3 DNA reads TGTGCCAGCAGCCATATAGCGGGGGCCTCCTACGAGCAGTACTTC.